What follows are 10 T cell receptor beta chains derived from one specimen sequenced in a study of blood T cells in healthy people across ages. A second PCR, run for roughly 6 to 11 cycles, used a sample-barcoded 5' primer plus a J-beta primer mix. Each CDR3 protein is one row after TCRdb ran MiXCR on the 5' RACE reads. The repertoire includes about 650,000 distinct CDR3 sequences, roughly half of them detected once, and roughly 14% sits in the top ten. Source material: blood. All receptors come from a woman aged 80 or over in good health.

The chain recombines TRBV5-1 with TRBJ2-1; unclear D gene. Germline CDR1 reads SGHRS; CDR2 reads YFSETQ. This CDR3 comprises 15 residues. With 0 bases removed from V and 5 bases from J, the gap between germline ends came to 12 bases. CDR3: CASSLVVGLDNEQFF. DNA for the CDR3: TGCGCCAGCAGCTTGGTGGTTGGGTTGGACAATGAGCAGTTCTTC.

The CDR3: CASSLAGGLESTDTQYF. For the CDR3, the DNA is TGTGCCAGCAGCTTAGCGGGGGGACTGGAGAGCACAGATACGCAGTATTTT. The chain couples TRBV7-8 to TRBJ2-3, with D possibly being TRBD2 (6 bases). Germline V gene data show CDR1 as SGHVS and CDR2 as FQNEAQ. Deletions cut 0 bases from V and 0 bases from J, with 13 bases between. CDR3 length equals 17 residues.

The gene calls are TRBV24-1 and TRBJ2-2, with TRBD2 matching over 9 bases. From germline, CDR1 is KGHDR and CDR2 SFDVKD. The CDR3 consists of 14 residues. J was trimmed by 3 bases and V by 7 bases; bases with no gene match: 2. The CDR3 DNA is TGTGCCACCAGGGGACTAGCATACACCGGGGAGCTGTTTTTT. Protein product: CATRGLAYTGELFF.

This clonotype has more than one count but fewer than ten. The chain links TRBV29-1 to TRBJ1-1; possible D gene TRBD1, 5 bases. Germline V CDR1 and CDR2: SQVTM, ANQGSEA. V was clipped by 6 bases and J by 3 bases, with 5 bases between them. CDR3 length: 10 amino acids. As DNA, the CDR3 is TGCAGCGTGGGGGACACTGAAGCTTTCTTT. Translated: CSVGDTEAFF.

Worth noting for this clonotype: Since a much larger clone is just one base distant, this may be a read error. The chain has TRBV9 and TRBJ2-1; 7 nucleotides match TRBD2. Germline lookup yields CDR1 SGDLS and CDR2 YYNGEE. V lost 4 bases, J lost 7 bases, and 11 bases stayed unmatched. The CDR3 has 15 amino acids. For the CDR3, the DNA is TGTGCCAGCAGCATTACTAGCGAGAGTATGAATGAGCAGTTCTTC. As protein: CASSITSESMNEQFF.

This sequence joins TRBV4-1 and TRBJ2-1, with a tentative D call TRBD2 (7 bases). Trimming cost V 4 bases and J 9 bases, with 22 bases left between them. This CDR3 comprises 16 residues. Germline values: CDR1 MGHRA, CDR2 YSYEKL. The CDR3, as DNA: TGCGCCAGCAGCCTACAGTCGGGGGGCCATTTGGGTGAGCAGTTCTTC. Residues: CASSLQSGGHLGEQFF.

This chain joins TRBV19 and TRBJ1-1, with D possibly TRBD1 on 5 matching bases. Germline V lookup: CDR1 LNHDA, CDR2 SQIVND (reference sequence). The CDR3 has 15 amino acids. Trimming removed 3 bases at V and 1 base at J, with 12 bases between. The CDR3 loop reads CASSIQGEGNTEAFF. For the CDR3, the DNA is TGTGCCAGTAGTATCCAGGGAGAAGGGAACACTGAAGCTTTCTTT. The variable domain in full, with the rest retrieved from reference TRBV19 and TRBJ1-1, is DGGITQSPKYLFRKEGQNVTLSCEQNLNHDAMYWYRQDPGQGLRLIYYSQIVNDFQKGDIAEGYSVSREKKESFPLTVTSAQKNPTAFYLCASSIQGEGNTEAFFGQGTRLTVV.

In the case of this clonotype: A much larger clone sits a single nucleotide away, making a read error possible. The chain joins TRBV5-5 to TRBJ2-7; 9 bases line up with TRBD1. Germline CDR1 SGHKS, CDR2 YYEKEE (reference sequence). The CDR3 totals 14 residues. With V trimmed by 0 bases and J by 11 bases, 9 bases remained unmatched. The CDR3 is CASSLVYRGQGKYF. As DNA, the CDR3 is TGTGCCAGCAGCTTGGTGTATCGGGGACAGGGAAAGTACTTC.

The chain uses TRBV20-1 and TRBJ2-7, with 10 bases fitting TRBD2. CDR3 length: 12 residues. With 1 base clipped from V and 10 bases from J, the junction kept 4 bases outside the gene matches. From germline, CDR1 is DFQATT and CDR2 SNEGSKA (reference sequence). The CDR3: CSARGTSGTQYF. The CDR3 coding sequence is TGCAGTGCTAGAGGGACTAGCGGTACCCAGTACTTC.

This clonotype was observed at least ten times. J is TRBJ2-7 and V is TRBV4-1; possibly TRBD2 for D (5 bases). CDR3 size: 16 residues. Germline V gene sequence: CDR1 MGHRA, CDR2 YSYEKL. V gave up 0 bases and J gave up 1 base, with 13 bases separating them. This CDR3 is CASSQEAGSPSYEQYF. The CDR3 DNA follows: TGCGCCAGCAGCCAAGAGGCGGGTAGTCCTTCCTACGAGCAGTACTTC.